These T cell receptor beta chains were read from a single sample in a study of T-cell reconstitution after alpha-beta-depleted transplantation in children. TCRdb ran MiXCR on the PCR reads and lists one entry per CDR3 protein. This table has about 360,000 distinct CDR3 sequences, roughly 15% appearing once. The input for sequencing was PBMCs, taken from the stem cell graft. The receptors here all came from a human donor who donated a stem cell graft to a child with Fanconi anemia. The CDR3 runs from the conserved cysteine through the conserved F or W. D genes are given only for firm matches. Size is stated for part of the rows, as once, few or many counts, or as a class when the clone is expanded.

CDR3 protein: CASSRKDTQYF
CDR3 DNA: TGTGCCAGCAGTCGTAAAGATACGCAGTATTTT
CDR3 length: 11
J gene: TRBJ2-3
D gene: -
clone size: -
V gene: TRBV6-2/TRBV6-3

CDR3 protein: CASSYQGAMITGELFF
CDR3 DNA: TGTGCCAGCAGTTACCAGGGGGCTATGATAACCGGGGAGCTGTTTTTT
CDR3 length: 16
J gene: TRBJ2-2
D gene: TRBD1
clone size: many
V gene: TRBV25-1

CDR3 protein: CSARDTLAGFTGELFF
CDR3 DNA: TGCAGTGCTAGAGACACACTAGCGGGGTTCACCGGGGAGCTGTTTTTT
CDR3 length: 16
J gene: TRBJ2-2
D gene: TRBD2
clone size: few
V gene: TRBV20-1

CDR3 protein: CSVRHGDEQYF
CDR3 DNA: TGCAGCGTCAGACATGGAGACGAGCAGTACTTC
CDR3 length: 11
J gene: TRBJ2-7
D gene: -
clone size: many
V gene: TRBV29-1

CDR3 protein: CASSLRGSSGELFF
CDR3 DNA: TGTGCCAGCAGTTTAAGGGGATCTTCCGGGGAGCTGTTTTTT
CDR3 length: 14
J gene: TRBJ2-2
D gene: -
clone size: many
V gene: TRBV12-3/TRBV12-4

CDR3 protein: CASSPAGRGGGGYTF
CDR3 DNA: TGTGCCAGCAGCCCAGCAGGGAGGGGGGGCGGAGGCTACACCTTC
CDR3 length: 15
J gene: TRBJ1-2
D gene: -
clone size: -
V gene: TRBV5-6

CDR3 protein: CSALSPGGPADTQYF
CDR3 DNA: TGCAGTGCTCTTTCCCCGGGGGGGCCGGCAGATACGCAGTATTTT
CDR3 length: 15
J gene: TRBJ2-3
D gene: TRBD2
clone size: few
V gene: TRBV20-1

CDR3 protein: CASSLWADEKLFF
CDR3 DNA: TGTGCCAGCAGCTTATGGGCGGATGAAAAACTGTTTTTT
CDR3 length: 13
J gene: TRBJ1-4
D gene: -
clone size: few
V gene: TRBV11-2

CDR3 protein: CSVEVLKRDTEAFF
CDR3 DNA: TGCAGCGTTGAAGTCCTCAAGCGAGACACTGAAGCTTTCTTT
CDR3 length: 14
J gene: TRBJ1-1
D gene: -
clone size: -
V gene: TRBV29-1

CDR3 protein: CASSLSVGTGELFF
CDR3 DNA: TGTGCCAGCAGTTTAAGCGTAGGCACCGGGGAGCTGTTTTTT
CDR3 length: 14
J gene: TRBJ2-2
D gene: -
clone size: many
V gene: TRBV12-3/TRBV12-4

CDR3 protein: CASSQDMGGETNEKLFF
CDR3 DNA: TGTGCCAGCAGCCAAGATATGGGGGGCGAGACAAATGAAAAACTGTTTTTT
CDR3 length: 17
J gene: TRBJ1-4
D gene: -
clone size: many
V gene: TRBV4-2

CDR3 protein: CASSFDRLNQPQHF
CDR3 DNA: TGTGCCAGCAGCTTTGACAGGCTCAATCAGCCCCAGCATTTT
CDR3 length: 14
J gene: TRBJ1-5
D gene: -
clone size: -
V gene: TRBV7-8

CDR3 protein: CASSPKANQPQHF
CDR3 DNA: TGTGCCAGCAGTCCGAAGGCCAATCAGCCCCAGCATTTT
CDR3 length: 13
J gene: TRBJ1-5
D gene: -
clone size: many
V gene: TRBV27

CDR3 protein: CASSQEVVLYGYTF
CDR3 DNA: TGTGCCAGCAGCCAAGAGGTCGTACTCTATGGCTACACCTTC
CDR3 length: 14
J gene: TRBJ1-2
D gene: -
clone size: -
V gene: TRBV4-2

CDR3 protein: CASSYSRPDIYGYTF
CDR3 DNA: TGTGCCAGCAGTTACTCGCGGCCGGATATCTATGGCTACACCTTC
CDR3 length: 15
J gene: TRBJ1-2
D gene: -
clone size: -
V gene: TRBV6-5

CDR3 protein: CASSAVAGNTEAFF
CDR3 DNA: TGTGCCAGCAGTGCCGTTGCAGGGAACACTGAAGCTTTCTTT
CDR3 length: 14
J gene: TRBJ1-1
D gene: -
clone size: few
V gene: TRBV2

CDR3 protein: CASSQVAGAKNIQYF
CDR3 DNA: TGCGCCAGCAGCCAAGTTGCAGGCGCCAAAAACATTCAGTACTTC
CDR3 length: 15
J gene: TRBJ2-4
D gene: -
clone size: -
V gene: TRBV4-3

CDR3 protein: CASSLRGGNIQYF
CDR3 DNA: TGTGCCAGCAGTTTAAGGGGGGGAAACATTCAGTACTTC
CDR3 length: 13
J gene: TRBJ2-4
D gene: -
clone size: many
V gene: TRBV12-3/TRBV12-4

CDR3 protein: CAAGRDWGTEAFF
CDR3 DNA: TGTGCCGCGGGCAGGGACTGGGGCACTGAAGCTTTCTTT
CDR3 length: 13
J gene: TRBJ1-1
D gene: -
clone size: many
V gene: TRBV6-1

CDR3 protein: CASSQRFELGNSPLHF
CDR3 DNA: TGCGCCAGCAGCCAACGATTTGAGCTGGGCAATTCACCCCTCCACTTT
CDR3 length: 16
J gene: TRBJ1-6
D gene: -
clone size: -
V gene: TRBV4-3

CDR3 protein: CASSEGDRATDTQYF
CDR3 DNA: TGTGCCAGCAGTGAGGGGGACAGGGCCACAGATACGCAGTATTTT
CDR3 length: 15
J gene: TRBJ2-3
D gene: TRBD1
clone size: -
V gene: TRBV6-4

CDR3 protein: CASSPRQGVEEQYF
CDR3 DNA: TGTGCCAGCTCACCACGACAGGGGGTCGAAGAGCAGTACTTC
CDR3 length: 14
J gene: TRBJ2-7
D gene: TRBD1
clone size: -
V gene: TRBV18

CDR3 protein: CATSREQGSNQPQHF
CDR3 DNA: TGTGCCACCAGCAGAGAACAGGGTAGCAATCAGCCCCAGCATTTT
CDR3 length: 15
J gene: TRBJ1-5
D gene: -
clone size: -
V gene: TRBV15

CDR3 protein: CASRMVRNTGELFF
CDR3 DNA: TGTGCCAGCAGAATGGTTCGGAACACCGGGGAGCTGTTTTTT
CDR3 length: 14
J gene: TRBJ2-2
D gene: -
clone size: -
V gene: TRBV27

CDR3 protein: CASTEGRGVYNEQFF
CDR3 DNA: TGTGCCAGCACCGAGGGACGGGGAGTCTACAATGAGCAGTTTTTC
CDR3 length: 15
J gene: TRBJ2-1
D gene: -
clone size: many
V gene: TRBV2

CDR3 protein: CASSWVGAGLSKNIQYF
CDR3 DNA: TGTGCCAGCAGTTGGGTGGGGGCAGGCCTATCCAAAAACATTCAGTACTTC
CDR3 length: 17
J gene: TRBJ2-4
D gene: -
clone size: once
V gene: TRBV12-3/TRBV12-4

CDR3 protein: CASSLRTSGRFNEQFF
CDR3 DNA: TGTGCCAGCAGCTTAAGGACTAGCGGGAGGTTCAATGAGCAGTTCTTC
CDR3 length: 16
J gene: TRBJ2-1
D gene: TRBD2
clone size: -
V gene: TRBV11-2

CDR3 protein: CASSFRDRGYEQYF
CDR3 DNA: TGTGCCAGCAGTTTTAGGGACAGAGGCTACGAGCAGTACTTC
CDR3 length: 14
J gene: TRBJ2-7
D gene: TRBD1
clone size: few
V gene: TRBV12-3/TRBV12-4

CDR3 protein: CTSSLGLAGNYNEQFF
CDR3 DNA: TGTACCAGCAGTTTAGGGCTAGCGGGGAATTACAATGAGCAGTTCTTC
CDR3 length: 16
J gene: TRBJ2-1
D gene: TRBD2
clone size: once
V gene: TRBV12-3/TRBV12-4

CDR3 protein: CASSPSPASGDTNEQFF
CDR3 DNA: TGTGCCAGCAGCCCCAGCCCGGCTAGCGGTGATACAAATGAGCAGTTCTTC
CDR3 length: 17
J gene: TRBJ2-1
D gene: TRBD2
clone size: many
V gene: TRBV4-2

CDR3 protein: CSVADWTAGNEKLFF
CDR3 DNA: TGCAGCGTCGCCGATTGGACAGCGGGTAATGAAAAACTGTTTTTT
CDR3 length: 15
J gene: TRBJ1-4
D gene: -
clone size: -
V gene: TRBV29-1

CDR3 protein: CSARDLGGKTDGYTF
CDR3 DNA: TGCAGTGCTAGAGATCTGGGGGGGAAAACGGATGGCTACACCTTC
CDR3 length: 15
J gene: TRBJ1-2
D gene: -
clone size: -
V gene: TRBV20-1

CDR3 protein: CASSEIGSYNEQFF
CDR3 DNA: TGTGCCAGCAGTGAAATAGGCTCCTACAATGAGCAGTTCTTC
CDR3 length: 14
J gene: TRBJ2-1
D gene: -
clone size: many
V gene: TRBV25-1

CDR3 protein: CASSISGQGNYGYTF
CDR3 DNA: TGTGCCAGCAGCATATCAGGCCAGGGGAACTATGGCTACACCTTC
CDR3 length: 15
J gene: TRBJ1-2
D gene: -
clone size: few
V gene: TRBV2

CDR3 protein: CASSSQGVGNEQYF
CDR3 DNA: TGTGCCAGCAGTTCCCAGGGAGTTGGCAACGAGCAGTACTTC
CDR3 length: 14
J gene: TRBJ2-7
D gene: -
clone size: few
V gene: TRBV2

CDR3 protein: CSVGHGGPLSGANVLTF
CDR3 DNA: TGCAGCGTGGGCCATGGCGGGCCTCTCTCTGGGGCCAACGTCCTGACTTTC
CDR3 length: 17
J gene: TRBJ2-6
D gene: -
clone size: -
V gene: TRBV29-1

CDR3 protein: CASSQAARDEQYF
CDR3 DNA: TGCGCCAGCAGCCAAGCGGCGAGAGATGAGCAGTACTTC
CDR3 length: 13
J gene: TRBJ2-7
D gene: -
clone size: -
V gene: TRBV4-3

CDR3 protein: CASSLAGPGNEQFF
CDR3 DNA: TGTGCCAGCAGTTTAGCGGGACCCGGCAATGAGCAGTTCTTC
CDR3 length: 14
J gene: TRBJ2-1
D gene: -
clone size: many
V gene: TRBV12-3/TRBV12-4

CDR3 protein: CASSLVLAADTQYF
CDR3 DNA: TGTGCCAGCAGCTTAGTTCTGGCAGCAGATACGCAGTATTTT
CDR3 length: 14
J gene: TRBJ2-3
D gene: -
clone size: many
V gene: TRBV11-2

CDR3 protein: CASTQDRGRSEKLFF
CDR3 DNA: TGTGCCAGCACCCAAGACAGGGGGCGGAGTGAAAAACTGTTTTTT
CDR3 length: 15
J gene: TRBJ1-4
D gene: TRBD1
clone size: many
V gene: TRBV12-3/TRBV12-4

CDR3 protein: CASTPGTSNTGELFF
CDR3 DNA: TGTGCCAGCACCCCCGGGACTTCGAACACCGGGGAGCTGTTTTTT
CDR3 length: 15
J gene: TRBJ2-2
D gene: -
clone size: few
V gene: TRBV2

CDR3 protein: CASSFAQGGDTQYF
CDR3 DNA: TGCGCCAGCAGCTTTGCACAGGGCGGAGATACGCAGTATTTT
CDR3 length: 14
J gene: TRBJ2-3
D gene: -
clone size: few
V gene: TRBV5-1

CDR3 protein: CASSLDTGYNEQFF
CDR3 DNA: TGTGCCAGCAGCTTAGATACAGGGTACAATGAGCAGTTCTTC
CDR3 length: 14
J gene: TRBJ2-1
D gene: -
clone size: few
V gene: TRBV7-9

CDR3 protein: CASTTDLYEQYF
CDR3 DNA: TGTGCCAGCACTACCGATCTCTACGAGCAGTACTTC
CDR3 length: 12
J gene: TRBJ2-7
D gene: -
clone size: many
V gene: TRBV12-3/TRBV12-4

CDR3 protein: CASSPYKNNNSPLHF
CDR3 DNA: TGTGCCAGCAGCCCTTATAAGAATAATAATTCACCCCTCCACTTT
CDR3 length: 15
J gene: TRBJ1-6
D gene: -
clone size: -
V gene: TRBV3-1

CDR3 protein: CATAGTGELFF
CDR3 DNA: TGTGCCACCGCGGGGACCGGGGAGCTGTTTTTT
CDR3 length: 11
J gene: TRBJ2-2
D gene: -
clone size: many
V gene: TRBV12-3/TRBV12-4

CDR3 protein: CASSLSQSGANTEAFF
CDR3 DNA: TGCGCCAGCAGCTTGTCTCAATCTGGGGCGAACACTGAAGCTTTCTTT
CDR3 length: 16
J gene: TRBJ1-1
D gene: -
clone size: -
V gene: TRBV5-1

CDR3 protein: CASSPTQGWGNQPQHF
CDR3 DNA: TGTGCCAGCTCACCAACACAGGGCTGGGGCAATCAGCCCCAGCATTTT
CDR3 length: 16
J gene: TRBJ1-5
D gene: -
clone size: -
V gene: TRBV18

CDR3 protein: CASSYLGTSGNTIYF
CDR3 DNA: TGTGCCAGCAGTTACTTAGGGACCTCTGGAAACACCATATATTTT
CDR3 length: 15
J gene: TRBJ1-3
D gene: -
clone size: few
V gene: TRBV6-5

CDR3 protein: CASSSTGGASYGYTF
CDR3 DNA: TGCGCCAGCAGCTCGACAGGGGGCGCGTCCTATGGCTACACCTTC
CDR3 length: 15
J gene: TRBJ1-2
D gene: TRBD1
clone size: many
V gene: TRBV5-1

CDR3 protein: CASSFGSVDADTQYF
CDR3 DNA: TGTGCCAGCAGCTTCGGAAGCGTGGACGCAGATACGCAGTATTTT
CDR3 length: 15
J gene: TRBJ2-3
D gene: -
clone size: -
V gene: TRBV5-5

CDR3 protein: CASSYPDYTGELFF
CDR3 DNA: TGTGCCAGCAGTTACCCCGACTACACCGGGGAGCTGTTTTTT
CDR3 length: 14
J gene: TRBJ2-2
D gene: -
clone size: many
V gene: TRBV6-5

CDR3 protein: CAIRGDFQETQYF
CDR3 DNA: TGTGCCATCAGGGGGGACTTTCAAGAGACCCAGTACTTC
CDR3 length: 13
J gene: TRBJ2-5
D gene: -
clone size: many
V gene: TRBV10-3

CDR3 protein: CACRVAENQPQHF
CDR3 DNA: TGTGCCTGTAGGGTGGCCGAAAATCAGCCCCAGCATTTT
CDR3 length: 13
J gene: TRBJ1-5
D gene: -
clone size: -
V gene: TRBV30